This entry concerns a single TCR beta chain. Antigen specificity is unknown. Distinct nucleotide sequences in the sample also encode this CDR3. V was clipped by 4 bases and J by 7 bases, with 14 bases between them. The CDR3 consists of 14 residues. Looked up from germline, CDR1 is SGHRS and CDR2 is YFSETQ. Profiling relied on immunoSEQ multiplex PCR, and the TCRdb table lists in-frame clones only, not all of them. The table records about 1 million clones, about 80% of them present only once. The data belong to a study of shared clonotypes between healthy human individuals. The study's findings and limits: Limitation of the genetic and exposure-history diversity represented came from the few donors. Among donors, clonotype sharing was expected to be affected by sequencing depth. Incomplete sequencing of sorted subsets was indicated by rarefaction despite large depth. Across four donors, naive CD4 shared roughly 5.2%, naive CD8 3.5% to 4%, memory CD4 approximately 2.5%, memory CD8 0.4% to 0.5%.

Sequenced sample: memory CD4+ T cells sorted from blood. Sample subset: CD45RA-negative fraction. The sequence was obtained from a man aged 18 to 30 in good health. The V and J genes are TRBV5-1 and TRBJ2-2, with a tentative D call TRBD1 (6 bases). The CDR3 bases are TGCGCCAGCAGCCGAACAGGGTACCGCGGGGAGCTGTTTTTT. Residues: CASSRTGYRGELFF.